This T cell receptor beta chain was profiled in a study of cytomegalovirus exposure and HLA in healthy donors. Notes on the study in general: The tendency of first-cohort TCR clusters to co-occur in the roughly 130 validation repertoires was the finding of a later analysis. The study put some 150 TCR beta chains on its list as cytomegalovirus-associated. In vitro data verified a few CMV-associated chains as specific for CMV antigens.

This clone was detected only once. Its antigen is currently unknown. The data were produced by immunoSEQ multiplex PCR, yet TCRdb's version contains in-frame clones alone and is incomplete. The sample carries around 99,000 clones, approximately 91% recorded once. Sample: PBMCs. This sequence was found in a woman aged 18-29 years in good health and CMV-seronegative.

CDR3 sequence reads: CSVEDRDVEQYF. CDR3 sequence (DNA): TGCAGCGTTGAGGACAGGGACGTCGAGCAGTACTTC. This rearrangement joins TRBV29-1 to TRBJ2-7, with 8 bases identical to TRBD1. Germline V gene sequence: CDR1 SQVTM, CDR2 ANQGSEA. J was trimmed by 6 bases and V by 3 bases; bases with no gene match: 4. The CDR3 runs 12 residues.